This T cell receptor (beta chain) stems from a study of human T cells and chemical hapten exposure. Study in general: Slight differences in pooled library volume were the main source of varying TCR yields across samples. Overall study results and limits: TCRs exceeding 1 in 1000 frequency stayed unchanged with DPC sensitization.

TCRdb itself ran the RACE reads through MiXCR, one entry per CDR3 protein. The sample shows 330,000 or so distinct CDR3 sequences, about 6% of them seen only once. Time point described: patch test 2, 6 weeks after DPC sensitization. The treatment was: therapeutic diphenylcyclopropenone sensitization with weekly scalp DPC. Investigators collected blood before applying each patch test. Unseparated into fractions, whole blood served as the source from which total RNA was extracted. This clonotype was counted many times. Its specificity is not known. The CDR3 loop spans 14 amino acids. V dropped 2 bases and J dropped 4 bases, with 11 bases sitting between them. The germline V gene encodes CDR1 KGHSH and CDR2 LQKENI.

V gene TRBV18 combines with J gene TRBJ1-2; D perhaps matches TRBD1 (5 bases). The sample in question was whole blood, obtained in connection with sensitization to the hapten diphenylcyclopropenone (DPC). This sequence originates from a woman aged 18 to 35 with alopecia areata. Some clones in this sample may be carry-over from other donors' samples. CDR3: CASSPMGQGYGYTF. The CDR3 region has the DNA TGTGCCAGCTCACCAATGGGCCAGGGCTATGGCTACACCTTC.